This entry lists 11 T cell receptor beta chains sequenced from one sample in a study of radiotherapy plus CTLA-4 blockade in lung cancer. Clones were read by immunoSEQ multiplex PCR, and TCRdb kept only the in-frame ones, dropping some. In the table there are fewer than 100,000 clones, 80% to 85% of which are singletons. The input for sequencing was peripheral blood, taken from a patient treated with radiotherapy plus ipilimumab. The receptors stem from a human donor with non-small cell lung cancer who had stable disease on radiotherapy plus ipilimumab.

The chain joins TRBV5-1 to TRBJ2-5; tentative D call: TRBD1 (5 bases). V was trimmed by 4 bases and J by 1 base, leaving 17 bases between them. CDR1 is SGHRS, CDR2 YFSETQ, per germline. CDR3 length equals 16 residues. The CDR3 sequence is CASSRGGSGAQETQYF. The CDR3 DNA reads as TGCGCCAGCAGCAGGGGTGGGTCAGGAGCCCAAGAGACCCAGTACTTC.

In its sample, this clone was seen once. The V gene is TRBV30, the J gene TRBJ2-2, with 8 bases aligning to TRBD2. J gave up 4 bases and V 1 base, and 8 bases lay outside the gene matches. CDR3 length: 16 residues. Germline values: CDR1 GTSNPN, CDR2 SVGIG (reference sequence). The CDR3 here is CAWSGAGGRGTGELFF. The DNA of the CDR3 is TGTGCCTGGAGTGGGGCGGGAGGCCGGGGCACCGGGGAGCTGTTTTTT. The full variable domain, completed using reference TRBV30 and TRBJ2-2, is SQTIHQWPATLVQPVGSPLSLECTVEGTSNPNLYWYRQAAGRGLQLLFYSVGIGQISSEVPQNLSASRPQDRQFILSSKKLLLSDSGFYLCAWSGAGGRGTGELFFGEGSRLTVL.

The V gene is TRBV2, the J gene TRBJ1-2; weak D call: TRBD1 (6 bases). Trimming left V 1 base short and J 4 bases short, with 13 bases between. Germline CDR1 and CDR2: SNHLY and FYNNEI. The CDR3 loop spans 15 amino acids. The CDR3 nucleotides are TGTGCCAGCAGTGAAGGGGGAGGGGGATTCTATGGCTACACCTTC. It specifies CASSEGGGGFYGYTF.

The chain employs TRBV28 and TRBJ2-3, with 9 positions matching TRBD1. CDR3 length: 14 residues. Germline values: CDR1 MDHEN, CDR2 SYDVKM. Trimming removed 5 bases from V and 6 bases from J; junction bases left unmatched: 6. The CDR3 nucleotides are TGTGCCAGCAGTCTCACAGGGGGCAGGGATACGCAGTATTTT. It is translated as CASSLTGGRDTQYF.

The chain couples TRBV13 to TRBJ1-1, with D uncertain. CDR1 and CDR2 (germline): PRHDT, FYEKMQ (reference sequence). Trimming shortened V by 3 bases and J by 1 base, and 9 bases separated the two germline ends. The CDR3 covers 14 residues. The CDR3 nucleotides read TGTGCCAGCAGCTTCGGTGAGAAGAACACTGAAGCTTTCTTT. This translates into CASSFGEKNTEAFF.

The rearrangement joins TRBV10-2 to TRBJ1-5; D is undetermined. CDR1 WSHSY and CDR2 SAAADI come from the germline V gene. The CDR3 loop spans 14 amino acids. Trimming stripped 6 bases from V and 5 bases from J, with 14 bases between. CDR3 amino acids: CASRSLGGDQPQHF. The CDR3 nucleotides are TGCGCCAGCAGGAGCCTGGGCGGGGATCAGCCCCAGCATTTT.

The chain combines TRBV28 with TRBJ1-2, with D unclear. The CDR3 is 13 residues long. Trimming cost V 10 bases and J 6 bases, with 18 bases left between them. In germline, CDR1 is MDHEN, CDR2 SYDVKM. The CDR3 sequence: CATQELGADGYTF. Here the CDR3 DNA reads TGTGCCACCCAGGAGCTGGGCGCGGATGGCTACACCTTC.

This clone was recorded a few times. This chain connects TRBV6-6 to TRBJ1-1, with D possibly matching TRBD1 (5 bases). Trimming pared 6 bases from V and 1 base from J, leaving 12 bases between. This CDR3 contains 14 residues. Germline-derived CDR1 and CDR2 are MNHNY and SVGAGI (reference sequence). The CDR3 loop reads CASRRDGGNTEAFF. The CDR3 DNA sequence: TGTGCCAGCAGAAGGGACGGGGGGAACACTGAAGCTTTCTTT.

The V gene is TRBV11-3, the J gene TRBJ1-1; 8 nucleotides match TRBD1. Germline V lookup: CDR1 SGHNT, CDR2 YENEEA. With 4 bases clipped from V and 3 bases from J, the junction kept 4 bases outside the gene matches. This CDR3 spans 14 amino acids. The CDR3 spells CASSYSGGDTEAFF. The CDR3 coding sequence is TGTGCCAGCAGCTATTCAGGGGGCGACACTGAAGCTTTCTTT.

This rearrangement joins TRBV10-1 to TRBJ1-1; D is unclear. Germline V gene sequence: CDR1 WNHNN, CDR2 SYGVQD (reference sequence). The CDR3 is made up of 14 amino acids. Trimming shortened V by 3 bases and J by 0 bases, and 8 bases separated the two germline ends. CDR3: CASSESLMNTEAFF. DNA of the CDR3: TGCGCCAGCAGTGAAAGTTTGATGAACACTGAAGCTTTCTTT.

This clone was recorded a few times. The chain uses TRBV6-4 and TRBJ2-3, with 8 nucleotides matching TRBD1. CDR1 and CDR2 (germline): MRHNA, SNTAGT. V trimming: 5 bases; J trimming: 6 bases; junction bases outside the gene matches: 7. The CDR3 loop spans 14 amino acids. The CDR3 loop reads CASSQGASGDTQYF. CDR3 coding DNA: TGTGCCAGCAGTCAGGGGGCATCTGGGGATACGCAGTATTTT.